This T cell receptor (beta chain) comes out of a study of T cells in Graves' hyperthyroidism and ophthalmopathy. Study-level information: Upon initial diagnosis and before any treatment, peripheral blood was collected.

The germline V and J ends were trimmed by 5 bases and 9 bases, with 10 bases remaining between them. The germline gives CDR1 SEHNR, CDR2 FQNEAQ (reference sequence). The CDR3 extends over 11 amino acids. Study-wide points: With a median lead of around 6.7 months before onset, the model predicted ophthalmopathy.

The sample holds many counts of this clonotype. Its antigen is unknown. The TCR beta CDR3 regions underwent amplification using RNA transcripts as the source. First-round RT-PCR targeting the TCR CDR3 was performed with the HTBI primer set. One entry per CDR3 protein results from TCRdb running MiXCR on the multiplex PCR reads. The sample includes approximately 600,000 distinct CDR3 sequences, about a sixth of them seen just once. Over 18 months, lack of ophthalmopathy progression marked Graves' hyperthyroidism as stable. Diagnostic decisions used clinical symptoms, serum thyroxine and TRAb, thyroid ultrasound and orbital computed tomography.

The origin of this receptor is a woman aged 25 to 39 with Graves' hyperthyroidism. V gene TRBV7-9 combines with J gene TRBJ2-5; D is unclear. Sample: blood. CDR3: CASSTPESQYF. DNA of the CDR3: TGTGCCAGCAGCACGCCGGAGTCCCAGTACTTC.